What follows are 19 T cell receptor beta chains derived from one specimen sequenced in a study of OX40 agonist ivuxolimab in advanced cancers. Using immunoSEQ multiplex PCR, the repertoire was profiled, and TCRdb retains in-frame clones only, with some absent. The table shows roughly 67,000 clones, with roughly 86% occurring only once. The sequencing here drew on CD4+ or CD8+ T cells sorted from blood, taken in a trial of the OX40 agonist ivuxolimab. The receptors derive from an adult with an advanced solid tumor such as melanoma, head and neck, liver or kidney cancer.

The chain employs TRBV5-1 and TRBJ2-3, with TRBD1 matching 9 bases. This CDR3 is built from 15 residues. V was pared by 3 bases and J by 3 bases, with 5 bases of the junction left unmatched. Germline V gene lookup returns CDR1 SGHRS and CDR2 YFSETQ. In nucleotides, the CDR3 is TGCGCCAGCAGCTCGACAGGGGGAAGAACAGATACGCAGTATTTT. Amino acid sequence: CASSSTGGRTDTQYF.

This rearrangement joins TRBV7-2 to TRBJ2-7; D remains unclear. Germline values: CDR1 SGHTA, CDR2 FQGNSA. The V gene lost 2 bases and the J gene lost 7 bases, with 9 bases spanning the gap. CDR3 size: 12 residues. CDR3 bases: TGTGCCAGCAGCTTAACCCACCGTGAGCAGTACTTC. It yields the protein CASSLTHREQYF.

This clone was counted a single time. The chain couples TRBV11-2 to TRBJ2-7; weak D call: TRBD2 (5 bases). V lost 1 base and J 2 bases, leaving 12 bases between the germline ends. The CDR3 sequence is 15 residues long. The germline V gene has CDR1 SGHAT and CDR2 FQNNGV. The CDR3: CASSLVQRSTYEQYF. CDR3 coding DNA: TGTGCCAGCAGCTTAGTCCAGCGGTCCACCTACGAGCAGTACTTC.

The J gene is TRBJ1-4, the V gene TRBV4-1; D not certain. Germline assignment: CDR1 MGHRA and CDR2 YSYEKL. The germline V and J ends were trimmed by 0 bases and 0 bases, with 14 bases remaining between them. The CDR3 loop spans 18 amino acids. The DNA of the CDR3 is TGCGCCAGCAGCCAAGAGTCGCAAGCGATTCCAACTAATGAAAAACTGTTTTTT. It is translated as CASSQESQAIPTNEKLFF.

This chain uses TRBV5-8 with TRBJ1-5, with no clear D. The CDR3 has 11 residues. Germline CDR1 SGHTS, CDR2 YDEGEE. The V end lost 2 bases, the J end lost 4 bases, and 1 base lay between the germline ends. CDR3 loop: CASSLNQPQHF. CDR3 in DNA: TGTGCCAGCAGCTTAAATCAGCCCCAGCATTTT. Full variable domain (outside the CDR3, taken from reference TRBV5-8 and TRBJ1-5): EAGVTQSPTHLIKTRGQQATLRCSPISGHTSVYWYQQALGLGLQFLLWYDEGEERNRGNFPPRFSGRQFPNYSSELNVNALELEDSALYLCASSLNQPQHFGDGTRLSIL.

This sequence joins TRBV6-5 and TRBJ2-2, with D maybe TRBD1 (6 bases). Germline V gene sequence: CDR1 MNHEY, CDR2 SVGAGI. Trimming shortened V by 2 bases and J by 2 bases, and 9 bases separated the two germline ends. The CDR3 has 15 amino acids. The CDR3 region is CASSYDRSNTGELFF. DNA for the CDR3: TGTGCCAGCAGTTACGACAGGTCTAACACCGGGGAGCTGTTTTTT.

The CDR3 loop is CASSTGTDTQYF. In nucleotides, the CDR3 is TGTGCCAGCAGTACTGGCACAGATACGCAGTATTTT. J is TRBJ2-3 and V is TRBV7-9; D is ambiguous. V was shortened by 6 bases and J by 1 base, with 5 bases between the two germline ends. This CDR3 spans 12 amino acids. Germline V gives CDR1 SEHNR, CDR2 FQNEAQ (reference sequence).

CDR3 residues: CASSSSEKGAKNIQYF. The CDR3 DNA sequence: TGTGCCAGCAGCAGTTCGGAGAAGGGAGCCAAAAACATTCAGTACTTC. The rearrangement links TRBV21-1 to TRBJ2-4. TRBV21-1 is a recognized pseudogene. CDR3 length: 16 amino acids.

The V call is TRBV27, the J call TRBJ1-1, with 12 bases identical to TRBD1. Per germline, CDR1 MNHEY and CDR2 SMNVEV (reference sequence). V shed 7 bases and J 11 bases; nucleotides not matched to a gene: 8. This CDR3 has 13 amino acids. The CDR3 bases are TGTGCCAGCACCAGGGACAGGGGGCATCGTGCTTTCTTT. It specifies CASTRDRGHRAFF.

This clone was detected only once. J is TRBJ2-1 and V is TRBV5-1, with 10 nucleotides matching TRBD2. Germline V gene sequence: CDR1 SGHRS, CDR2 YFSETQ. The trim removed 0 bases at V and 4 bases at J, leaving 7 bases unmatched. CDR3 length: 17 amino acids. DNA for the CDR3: TGCGCCAGCAGCTTGGTTCTAGCGGGAGAAATATACAATGAGCAGTTCTTC. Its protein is CASSLVLAGEIYNEQFF.

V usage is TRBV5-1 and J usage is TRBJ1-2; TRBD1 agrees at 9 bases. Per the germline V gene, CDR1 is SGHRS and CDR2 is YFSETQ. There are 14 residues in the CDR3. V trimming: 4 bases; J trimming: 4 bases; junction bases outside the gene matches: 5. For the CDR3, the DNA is TGCGCCAGCAGCGAGGGACAGGGCTCCTATGGCTACACCTTC. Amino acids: CASSEGQGSYGYTF.

The CDR3 sequence: CASSARFTTLGGNEKLFF. The CDR3 region has the DNA TGTGCCAGCAGTGCTCGATTTACTACCCTAGGCGGGAATGAAAAACTGTTTTTT. The genes are TRBV6-1 and TRBJ1-4; D is uncertain. This CDR3 has 18 amino acids. V was cut by 4 bases and J by 5 bases, with 23 bases left in between. Germline loops: CDR1 MNHNS, CDR2 SASEGT.

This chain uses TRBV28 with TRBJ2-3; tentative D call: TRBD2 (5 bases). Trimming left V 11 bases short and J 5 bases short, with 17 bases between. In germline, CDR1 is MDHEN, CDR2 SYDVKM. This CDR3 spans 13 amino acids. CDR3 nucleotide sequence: TGTGCCCTGGGCAGGCCCGAGGGAGATACGCAGTATTTT. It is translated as CALGRPEGDTQYF.

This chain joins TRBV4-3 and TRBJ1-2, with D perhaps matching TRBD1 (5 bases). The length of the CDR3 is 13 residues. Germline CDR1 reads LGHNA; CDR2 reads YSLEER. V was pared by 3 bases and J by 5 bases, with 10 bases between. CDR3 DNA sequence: TGCGCCAGCAGCCACCAGGGCACGTATGGCTACACCTTC. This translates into CASSHQGTYGYTF.

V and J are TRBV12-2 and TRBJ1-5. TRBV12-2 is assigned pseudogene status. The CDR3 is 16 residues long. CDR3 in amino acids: CASRLVGGRSNQPQHF. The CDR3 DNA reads TGTGCAAGTCGCTTAGTTGGGGGTCGGAGCAATCAGCCCCAGCATTTT.

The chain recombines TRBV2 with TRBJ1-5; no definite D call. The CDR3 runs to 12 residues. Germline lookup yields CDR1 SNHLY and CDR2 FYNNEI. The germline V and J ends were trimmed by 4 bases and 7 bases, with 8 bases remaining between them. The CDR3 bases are TGTGCCAGCAGTGCTCCGATCCAGCCCCAGCATTTT. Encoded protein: CASSAPIQPQHF.

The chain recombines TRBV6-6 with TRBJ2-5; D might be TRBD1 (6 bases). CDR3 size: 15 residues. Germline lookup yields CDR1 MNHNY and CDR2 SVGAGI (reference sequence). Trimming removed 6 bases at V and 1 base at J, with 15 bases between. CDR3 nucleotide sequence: TGTGCCAGCAGGGACAGCCGCAGATCCCAAGAGACCCAGTACTTC. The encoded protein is CASRDSRRSQETQYF.

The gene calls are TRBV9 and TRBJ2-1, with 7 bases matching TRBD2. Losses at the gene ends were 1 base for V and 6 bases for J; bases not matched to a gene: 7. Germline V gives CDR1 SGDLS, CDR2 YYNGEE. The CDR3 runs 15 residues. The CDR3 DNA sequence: TGTGCCAGCAGCGTACTTGGCGGGAGTGGCAATGAGCAGTTCTTC. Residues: CASSVLGGSGNEQFF.

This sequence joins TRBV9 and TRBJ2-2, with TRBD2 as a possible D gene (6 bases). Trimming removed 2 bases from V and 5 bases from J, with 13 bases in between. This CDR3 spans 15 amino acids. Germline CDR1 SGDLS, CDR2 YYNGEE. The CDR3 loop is CASSVPTGGTGELFF. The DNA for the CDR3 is TGTGCCAGCAGCGTTCCTACAGGAGGGACCGGGGAGCTGTTTTTT.